This T cell receptor beta chain was found in a study of preoperative IRX-2 immunotherapy in early breast cancer. Libraries were prepared by immunoSEQ multiplex PCR; TCRdb keeps only in-frame clonotypes and omits some of them. The table records 35,000 to 45,000 clones, 82% of them present only once. CDR3 length: 16 amino acids. CDR1 and CDR2 (germline): LNHNV, YYDKDF (reference sequence). V lost 0 bases to trimming and J lost 0 bases; unmatched junction nucleotides: 3. Treatment: preoperative locoregional IRX-2 cytokine immunotherapy. The chain employs TRBV15 and TRBJ2-7, with 9 bases that match TRBD1. The clonotype was recovered from a human donor with breast cancer. Sequences were derived from lymph node tissue, sampled after IRX-2 immunotherapy. The CDR3 coding sequence is TGTGCCACCAGCAGAGATCTACAGGGGGCCTCCTACGAGCAGTACTTC. It encodes CATSRDLQGASYEQYF. Full variable domain (remainder filled in from reference TRBV15 and TRBJ2-7): DAMVIQNPRYQVTQFGKPVTLSCSQTLNHNVMYWYQQKSSQAPKLLFHYYDKDFNNEADTPDNFQSRRPNTSFCFLDIRSPGLGDTAMYLCATSRDLQGASYEQYFGPGTRLTVT.